Following are 7 T cell receptor beta chains from one sample sequenced in a study of blood T cell repertoires in COVID-19. Measured with immunoSEQ multiplex PCR; TCRdb has only the in-frame clones, and not every one. Here the sample spans hundreds of thousands of clones, around 90% being singletons. The sample taken for sequencing was PBMCs or T cells enriched from blood (not recorded which). Receptor source: a woman aged 18-29 years who had recovered from COVID-19.

The DNA of the CDR3 is TGTGCCACCAGCAGAGTCGGGACAGACTATGGCTACACCTTC. Encoded protein: CATSRVGTDYGYTF. The chain is built from TRBV15 and TRBJ1-2; 7 nucleotides align to TRBD1. This CDR3 spans 14 amino acids. Trimming took 1 base from V and 3 from J; bases not matched to a gene: 2. From germline, CDR1 is LNHNV and CDR2 YYDKDF (reference sequence).

This clone was observed once. This sequence joins TRBV15 and TRBJ2-3; D gene unclear. V gave up 6 bases and J gave up 2 bases, with 3 bases separating them. This CDR3 is 11 amino acids long. Germline V lookup: CDR1 LNHNV, CDR2 YYDKDF (reference sequence). The CDR3 region is CATRATDTQYF. The CDR3 nucleotides read TGTGCCACCAGGGCCACAGATACGCAGTATTTT.

Comments on this clone: The junction shows a germline mismatch at one end, possibly a read error. The chain couples TRBV28 to TRBJ1-1; 7 bases map to TRBD1. There are 12 residues in the CDR3. Germline CDR1 and CDR2: MDHEN and SYDVKM. CDR3 protein: CALGGVNAEAFF. CDR3 nucleotide sequence: TGTGCCTTAGGGGGCGTGAACGCTGAAGCTTTCTTT.

The chain has TRBV6-5 and TRBJ2-2, with D possibly being TRBD2 (6 bases). V lost 6 bases, J lost 3 bases, and 14 bases lay in between. Germline V gives CDR1 MNHEY, CDR2 SVGAGI. The CDR3 has 15 amino acids. The CDR3 loop reads CASRILRGYTGELFF. Here the CDR3 DNA reads TGTGCCAGCAGGATCCTCCGGGGGTACACCGGGGAGCTGTTTTTT.

As to this clone: The sample holds other DNA sequences that translate to the same CDR3. V gene TRBV6-4 combines with J gene TRBJ2-2; D not certain. CDR3 length: 14 residues. V was shortened by 3 bases and J by 1 base, with 6 bases between the two germline ends. Germline CDR1 is MRHNA and CDR2 is SNTAGT. In DNA, the CDR3 is TGTGCCAGCAGTGAAAACAGGAACACCGGGGAGCTGTTTTTT. It yields the protein CASSENRNTGELFF.

This chain links TRBV28 with TRBJ1-2, with 8 bases aligning to TRBD1. Germline values: CDR1 MDHEN, CDR2 SYDVKM. The CDR3 has 13 residues. Trimming took 6 bases from V and 8 from J; bases not matched to a gene: 8. This CDR3 reads CASRQGGLEGYTF. The DNA for the CDR3 is TGTGCCAGCAGACAGGGGGGGCTTGAGGGCTACACCTTC.

The chain combines TRBV3-1 (or the pseudogene TRBV3-2) with TRBJ2-7; D is unclear. There are 14 residues in the CDR3. V dropped 4 bases and J dropped 0 bases, with 10 bases sitting between them. Per the germline V gene, CDR1 is LGHDT and CDR2 is YNNKEL (reference sequence). This CDR3 is CASSPTRSSYEQYF. CDR3 nucleotide sequence: TGTGCCAGCAGCCCCACACGAAGCTCCTACGAGCAGTACTTC.